The 18 T cell receptor beta chains below all came from one sample that was sequenced in a study of T cells in Graves' hyperthyroidism and ophthalmopathy. Researchers took RNA transcripts and amplified the TCR beta CDR3 regions from them. The HTBI set primed first-round TCR CDR3 RT-PCR. Each CDR3 protein is one row after TCRdb ran MiXCR on the multiplex PCR reads. The sample includes approximately 370,000 distinct CDR3 sequences, approximately 15% of them seen just once. Sequencing used blood. Every receptor here comes from a woman aged 25 to 39 with Graves' hyperthyroidism.

This clonotype was counted ten times or more. The chain has TRBV6-1 and TRBJ2-7; 8 nucleotides agree with TRBD1. J lost 3 bases, V lost 6 bases, and 10 bases had no gene match. Germline V gene lookup returns CDR1 MNHNS and CDR2 SASEGT. CDR3 length: 15 residues. The chain's CDR3 is CASRGTGTGIYEQYF. CDR3 coding DNA: TGTGCCAGCAGGGGTACCGGGACAGGAATCTACGAGCAGTACTTC.

This clonotype was detected only a few times. The genes are TRBV20-1 and TRBJ2-7; 9 positions match TRBD1. Germline loops: CDR1 DFQATT, CDR2 SNEGSKA (reference sequence). V shed 6 bases and J 5 bases; nucleotides not matched to a gene: 11. This CDR3 has 14 residues. For the CDR3, the DNA is TGCAGTGCCACTACCGCGGGACAGGGCAACGAGCAGTACTTC. Translation gives CSATTAGQGNEQYF.

This clonotype was seen repeatedly, ten times or more. V and J are TRBV6-5 and TRBJ2-7; D could derive from TRBD1 or TRBD2 (5 bases each). The CDR3 contains 17 residues. Germline V gene lookup returns CDR1 MNHEY and CDR2 SVGAGI. V was clipped by 0 bases and J by 4 bases, with 19 bases between them. In DNA form, the CDR3 reads TGTGCCAGCAGTTACTCGGGGGACCGCCCATCACCGTACGAGCAGTACTTC. It codes for CASSYSGDRPSPYEQYF.

V and J are TRBV18 and TRBJ2-7; possible D gene TRBD1, 7 bases. Trimming removed 3 bases from V and 5 bases from J, with 23 bases in between. The CDR3 loop spans 17 amino acids. In germline, CDR1 is KGHSH, CDR2 LQKENI. CDR3: CASSPSPRDRKGDEQYF. CDR3 in DNA: TGTGCCAGCTCACCTTCCCCGCGGGACAGAAAAGGGGACGAGCAGTACTTC.

This clonotype has a count of ten or more. This chain uses TRBV29-1 with TRBJ2-2; TRBD1 matches at 8 bases. The junction had 6 bases not matched to a gene; V was cut back by 3 bases and J by 0 bases. Looked up from germline, CDR1 is SQVTM and CDR2 is ANQGSEA. The CDR3 runs to 16 residues. The CDR3 DNA sequence: TGCAGCGTTGATTCAGGGGGCCTAACGAACACCGGGGAGCTGTTTTTT. Translated: CSVDSGGLTNTGELFF.

This clonotype was observed once. The gene calls are TRBV29-1 and TRBJ2-1; maybe TRBD2 (5 bases). CDR1 SQVTM and CDR2 ANQGSEA come from the germline V gene. The CDR3 is 12 residues long. The CDR3 DNA sequence: TGCAGAGCCGAGGGAGAGCCCAATGAGCAGTTCTTC. Protein sequence: CRAEGEPNEQFF.

At least ten counts were recorded for this clonotype. The chain joins TRBV7-9 to TRBJ2-7; D gene uncertain. Germline CDR1 SEHNR, CDR2 FQNEAQ (reference sequence). Trimming cost V 5 bases and J 2 bases, with 7 bases left between them. The CDR3 length is 12 residues. This CDR3 is CASSGETYEQYF. The DNA of the CDR3 is TGTGCCAGCAGCGGAGAAACCTACGAGCAGTACTTC.

V and J are TRBV29-1 and TRBJ1-2; the match to TRBD1 covers 7 bases. V gave up 7 bases and J gave up 8 bases; unmatched junction bases: 7. The CDR3 has 11 residues. Germline-derived CDR1 and CDR2 are SQVTM and ANQGSEA. DNA of the CDR3: TGCAGCGCCCCAAGACAGGGAGGCTACACCTTC. This codes for CSAPRQGGYTF.

This clonotype was detected a few times. The chain is built from TRBV6-1 and TRBJ1-2; D is perhaps TRBD1 (5 bases). V lost 7 bases, J lost 6 bases, and 21 bases lay in between. In germline, CDR1 is MNHNS, CDR2 SASEGT. The CDR3 consists of 15 residues. CDR3 in DNA: TGTGCCAGCACCGGGCGGGGGAACGGTGAAGATGGCTACACCTTC. Protein product: CASTGRGNGEDGYTF.

The V gene is TRBV28, the J gene TRBJ2-4; weak D call: TRBD1 (6 bases). CDR3 size: 15 residues. Germline values: CDR1 MDHEN, CDR2 SYDVKM. Trimming left V 7 bases short and J 8 bases short, with 21 bases between. The CDR3 sequence: CASTTTGLGIDIQYF. The CDR3 nucleotides read TGTGCCAGCACTACAACAGGGTTAGGGATAGACATTCAGTACTTC.

This clonotype showed up many times. This rearrangement joins TRBV10-3 to TRBJ1-2; D call uncertain. The V gene lost 0 bases and the J gene lost 13 bases, with 18 bases spanning the gap. The CDR3 length is 14 residues. CDR1 and CDR2 (germline): ENHRY, SYGVKD. The chain's CDR3 is CAISESRTQERRTF. The CDR3, as DNA: TGTGCCATCAGTGAGTCAAGGACCCAGGAGAGGCGCACCTTC.

Ten or more counts support this clonotype. V gene TRBV20-1 combines with J gene TRBJ2-7; 8 nucleotides align to TRBD1. The CDR3 runs 13 residues. Losses at the gene ends were 6 bases for V and 2 bases for J; bases not matched to a gene: 6. Per the germline V gene, CDR1 is DFQATT and CDR2 is SNEGSKA (reference sequence). The CDR3 nucleotides read TGCAGTGCCCCGGACAGGGAAACCTACGAGCAGTACTTC. Encoded protein: CSAPDRETYEQYF.

This clonotype appeared a few times. The V and J genes are TRBV25-1 and TRBJ2-1; 7 positions match TRBD2. CDR1 is MGHDK and CDR2 is SYGVNS in the germline V gene. The V segment lost 10 bases and the J segment 7 bases; nucleotides outside the gene matches: 7. The CDR3 has 12 residues. The CDR3 loop reads CATCGSLNEQFF. CDR3 coding DNA: TGTGCCACCTGCGGGAGTTTAAATGAGCAGTTCTTC.

This clonotype showed up many times. The rearrangement uses TRBV3-1 and TRBJ2-7; no reliable D call. The CDR3 consists of 13 residues. Germline CDR1 is LGHDT and CDR2 is YNNKEL (reference sequence). Trimming took 5 bases from V and 6 from J, leaving 14 bases between them. The CDR3 here is CASSLSRPSEQYF. The CDR3 DNA sequence: TGTGCCAGCAGCTTGTCGAGGCCTTCCGAGCAGTACTTC.

This clonotype appeared a few times. V and J are TRBV5-4 and TRBJ2-2; 9 nucleotides match TRBD1. This CDR3 comprises 15 residues. Germline V gene sequence: CDR1 SGHNT, CDR2 YYREEE (reference sequence). With 4 bases clipped from V and 6 bases from J, the junction kept 7 bases outside the gene matches. The CDR3 loop reads CASSPGQGGAGELFF. The CDR3 nucleotides are TGTGCCAGCAGCCCGGGACAGGGTGGCGCCGGGGAGCTGTTTTTT.

A few counts support this clonotype. This chain connects TRBV2 to TRBJ2-3, with TRBD2 as a possible D gene (6 bases). Germline lookup yields CDR1 SNHLY and CDR2 FYNNEI. The CDR3 sequence is 14 residues long. V dropped 2 bases and J dropped 3 bases, with 9 bases sitting between them. The CDR3 nucleotides read TGTGCCAGCAGTGAACTAGCGACGACAGATACGCAGTATTTT. It encodes CASSELATTDTQYF.

V usage is TRBV11-2 and J usage is TRBJ2-5, with 8 bases that match TRBD2. Germline V lookup: CDR1 SGHAT, CDR2 FQNNGV. The CDR3 contains 15 residues. The J segment lost 5 bases and the V segment lost 5 bases, leaving 10 bases of the junction unmatched. The CDR3 DNA follows: TGTGCCAGCAGCGGCGGGACTAGGGCTAGCGAGACCCAGTACTTC. This codes for CASSGGTRASETQYF. Full variable domain (missing parts from reference TRBV11-2 and TRBJ2-5): EAGVAQSPRYKIIEKRQSVAFWCNPISGHATLYWYQQILGQGPKLLIQFQNNGVVDDSQLPKDRFSAERLKGVDSTLKIQPAKLEDSAVYLCASSGGTRASETQYFGPGTRLLVL.

This clonotype has a handful of counts. At one end, the junction sequence differs from germline, possibly due to a read error. V is TRBV7-9 and J is TRBJ2-7; possible D gene TRBD1, 6 bases. This CDR3 comprises 12 residues. Germline V CDR1 and CDR2: SEHNR, FQNEAQ (reference sequence). CDR3 sequence (DNA): TGTGCCGGCAGCTGGACAGACTACGAGCAGTACTTC. Protein sequence: CAGSWTDYEQYF.